This TCR beta chain appears in the sequencing data of a study of cytomegalovirus exposure and HLA in healthy donors. To note about this clone: Its antigen remains unknown.

It was with 60 Vbeta and 13 Jbeta primers that the PCR ran. The data were produced by immunoSEQ multiplex PCR, yet TCRdb's version contains in-frame clones alone and is incomplete. The sample includes some 100,000 clones, around 76% seen only once; the top ten take approximately 3.6%. The study, taken as a whole, reports: In a later analysis, about 17,000 TCR beta sequences were associated with HLA alleles at 0.05 false discovery rate. CMV serostatus was the sole immune exposure data available.

The clonotype originates from a woman in her fifties or sixties in good health and CMV-seropositive. What was sequenced was PBMCs.

The CDR3 sequence is CASSIQGSVQTQYF. CDR3 sequence (DNA): TGTGCCAGCAGCATACAGGGGTCGGTTCAGACCCAGTACTTC. The chain combines TRBV11-2 with TRBJ2-5; 7 nucleotides agree with TRBD1. CDR3 size: 14 residues. Germline CDR1 is SGHAT and CDR2 is FQNNGV. V was clipped by 5 bases and J by 6 bases; unmatched bases: 9.